The 8 T cell receptor beta chains below come from one sample, sequenced in a study of CD8+CD57+ T cells in acquired aplastic anemia. In patients chosen for sequencing, flow cytometry had shown CD8+CD57+ cell expansion. Template material for TCR beta VDJ and CDR3 profiling consisted of genomic DNA. TCRdb reanalysed the reads using MiXCR and keeps one entry per CDR3 protein. This sample has 150,000 or so distinct CDR3 sequences; just over 50% occur once, and the top ten carry approximately 12%. The sequenced sample was sorted CD4+, CD8+, or CD8+CD57+ T cells (not recorded which) from PBMCs. Receptor source: a human donor with aplastic anemia.

This chain uses TRBV10-3 with TRBJ2-1, with a weak D call TRBD2 (6 bases). The CDR3 consists of 15 residues. V gave up 2 bases and J gave up 5 bases, with 13 bases separating them. CDR1 and CDR2 from the germline V gene are ENHRY and SYGVKD. CDR3: CAISEGRPYDNEQFF. The CDR3 nucleotides are TGTGCCATCAGTGAGGGGAGGCCCTACGACAATGAGCAGTTCTTC.

The chain couples TRBV24-1 to TRBJ2-1; D ambiguous. The CDR3 totals 13 residues. Germline V gene sequence: CDR1 KGHDR, CDR2 SFDVKD. V lost 8 bases and J 8 bases, leaving 15 bases between the germline ends. The CDR3 region has the DNA TGTGCCACCATTTCTGTCACCGGCGATGAGCAGTTCTTC. It yields the protein CATISVTGDEQFF.

The chain links TRBV12-3 or TRBV12-4 to TRBJ2-3, with 14 bases aligning to TRBD2. J was trimmed by 0 bases and V by 2 bases; bases with no gene match: 4. This CDR3 is 18 amino acids long. The CDR3 nucleotides are TGTGCCAGCAGTTTACTGACTAGCGGGGGGGCTAGCACAGATACGCAGTATTTT. Its protein product is CASSLLTSGGASTDTQYF.

The CDR3 DNA reads TGTGCCACCAGCAGAGATGTGGCTAGCGGGGGACTTACGCAGTATTTT. Translated: CATSRDVASGGLTQYF. This sequence joins TRBV15 and TRBJ2-3; 10 bases fit TRBD2. With 0 bases clipped from V and 8 bases from J, the junction kept 8 bases outside the gene matches. This CDR3 region has 16 residues. From germline, CDR1 is LNHNV and CDR2 YYDKDF (reference sequence). Drawing the rest from reference TRBV15 and TRBJ2-3, the complete variable domain is DAMVIQNPRYQVTQFGKPVTLSCSQTLNHNVMYWYQQKSSQAPKLLFHYYDKDFNNEADTPDNFQSRRPNTSFCFLDIRSPGLGDTAMYLCATSRDVASGGLTQYFGPGTRLTVL.

This CDR3 reads CASSPRADYGYTF. As DNA, the CDR3 is TGTGCCAGCAGCCCCAGGGCCGATTATGGCTACACCTTC. The J gene is TRBJ1-2, the V gene TRBV7-3, with TRBD1 as a possible D gene (5 bases). The CDR3 covers 13 residues. In germline, CDR1 is SGHTA, CDR2 FQGTGA. Trimming removed 5 bases from V and 5 bases from J, with 12 bases in between.

Ten or more counts support this clonotype. The chain combines TRBV4-3 with TRBJ2-2; D is undetermined. V dropped 4 bases and J dropped 5 bases, with 11 bases sitting between them. The CDR3 loop spans 14 amino acids. Germline V gives CDR1 LGHNA, CDR2 YSLEER. In DNA, the CDR3 is TGCGCCAGCAGCCGGGTCGTAGGAACCGGGGAGCTGTTTTTT. This codes for CASSRVVGTGELFF.

A word on this clonotype: This is likely a read error, given that the CDR3 carries no conserved phenylalanine or tryptophan at its end. This chain uses TRBV20-1 with TRBJ2-6, with D perhaps TRBD1 (5 bases). CDR1 is DFQATT, CDR2 SNEGSKA, per germline (reference sequence). V dropped 6 bases and J dropped 0 bases, with 18 bases sitting between them. The CDR3 runs 17 residues. The DNA for the CDR3 is TGCAGTGCCAGCAGCCAAGATCAGGGCTCTGGGGCCAACGTCCTGACTCTC. This translates into CSASSQDQGSGANVLTL.

The chain recombines TRBV5-8 with TRBJ2-7; D could derive from TRBD1 or TRBD2 (5 bases each). The germline V and J ends were trimmed by 1 base and 7 bases, with 12 bases remaining between them. Germline V gene data show CDR1 as SGHTS and CDR2 as YDEGEE. The CDR3 totals 13 residues. Written as DNA, the CDR3 is TGTGCCAGCAGCTTGCTCGGGGCTAGAGAGCAGTACTTC. It encodes CASSLLGAREQYF.